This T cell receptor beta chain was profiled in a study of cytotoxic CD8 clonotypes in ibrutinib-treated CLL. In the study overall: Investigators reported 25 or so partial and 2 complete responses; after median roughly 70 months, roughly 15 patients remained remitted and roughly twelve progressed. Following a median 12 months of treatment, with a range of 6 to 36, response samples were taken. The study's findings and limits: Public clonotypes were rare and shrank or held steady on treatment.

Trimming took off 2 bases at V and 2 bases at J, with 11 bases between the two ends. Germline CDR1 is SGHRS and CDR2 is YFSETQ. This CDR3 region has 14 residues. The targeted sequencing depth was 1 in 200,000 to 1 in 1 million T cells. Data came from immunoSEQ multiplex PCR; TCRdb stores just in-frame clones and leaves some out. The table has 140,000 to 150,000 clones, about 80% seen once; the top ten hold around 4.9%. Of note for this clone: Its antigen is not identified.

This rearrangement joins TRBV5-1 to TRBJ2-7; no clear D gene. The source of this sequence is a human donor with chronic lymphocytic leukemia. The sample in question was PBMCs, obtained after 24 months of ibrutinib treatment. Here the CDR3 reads CASSLGPRTYEQYF. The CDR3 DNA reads TGCGCCAGCAGCTTAGGCCCCCGCACCTACGAGCAGTACTTC.